The clone carrying this TCR beta chain was observed a few times. The antigen is not known. The data were obtained in a study of shared clonotypes between healthy human individuals. Study-wide results and limits: Sequencing depth was expected to influence donor clonotype sharing. The sharing of roughly 5% of naive CD4 clonotypes was seen across a handful of donors. Larger richness was generally estimated for naive than memory subsets.

From germline, CDR1 is LNHDA and CDR2 SQIVND (reference sequence). The CDR3 is 13 residues long. The V end lost 9 bases, the J end lost 4 bases, and 14 bases lay between the germline ends. Into CD45RA+ naive and CD45RA-negative memory subsets, the CD4+ cells were split. Clones were sequenced by immunoSEQ multiplex PCR, and TCRdb holds only the in-frame ones, with some missing. Of fewer than 400,000 clones in the sample, about 74% were seen once. The TCR sequence derives from a man aged 30-40 years in good health. This chain links TRBV19 with TRBJ2-3; TRBD1 might be the D (6 bases). The source material was memory CD4+ T cells sorted from blood. Stated subset: CD45RA-negative fraction. CDR3 residues: CASGSGAADTQYF. CDR3 nucleotides: TGTGCCAGCGGTTCAGGGGCTGCAGATACGCAGTATTTT.